This T cell receptor beta chain appears in the sequencing data of a study of T cell changes during pregnancy in multiple sclerosis. Generated by immunoSEQ multiplex PCR, the TCRdb table keeps only in-frame clones and is missing some. Of about 69,000 clones in the sample, over 75% were seen once. Details on this clone: Other DNA variants within this sample encode the same CDR3.

CDR3 length equals 13 residues. From germline, CDR1 is SQVTM and CDR2 ANQGSEA. V shed 6 bases and J 6 bases; nucleotides not matched to a gene: 5. The TCR originated in a female donor in good health, enrolled as a control in a pregnancy study. The sequencing used CD4+ T cells from peripheral blood mononuclear cells, collected in the third trimester of pregnancy. The rearrangement joins TRBV29-1 to TRBJ1-6; the match to TRBD1 covers 7 bases. Here the CDR3 DNA reads TGCAGCGTGCGGACAGGAGGTAATTCACCCCTCCACTTT. Its translation is CSVRTGGNSPLHF.